This paragraph covers one T cell receptor (beta chain) sequence. What it binds is unknown. Terminally differentiated effector memory CD45RA+ cells were excluded by CCR7 positive selection of CD45RO-negative cells. Replicate PCRs for sorted subsets used 200 ng DNA; this equaled 25,000 to 35,000 T cell genomes. Profiling relied on immunoSEQ multiplex PCR, and the TCRdb table lists in-frame clones only, not all of them. The sample has approximately 720,000 clones, about 91% seen once; the top ten hold 20% to 25%. This sample stems from a study of shared clonotypes between healthy human individuals. The CDR3 sequence is 13 residues long. With 8 bases removed from V and 0 bases from J, the gap between germline ends came to 8 bases. The V gene's germline CDR1 is ENHRY and CDR2 SYGVKD. General study findings and limits: Clonotypes shared by all four donors outscored non-shared clonotypes in generation probability.

The sample taken for sequencing was naive CD8+ T cells sorted from blood. The TCR was taken from a man aged 25 to 45 in good health. J is TRBJ1-3 and V is TRBV10-3; D not certain. CDR3 in DNA: TGTGCCATCCGGACGGTCTCTGGAAACACCATATATTTT. It encodes CAIRTVSGNTIYF.